The present T cell receptor beta chain was sequenced within a study of T-cell memory formation after mild COVID-19. Findings and caveats of the study: Contracting clones from day 15 to 85 showed balanced CD4/CD8; later expanders favored CD4+. The authors left the SARS-CoV-2 specificity of second-wave clones peaking on day 37 unconfirmed. The pre-infection memory compartment contained some responding clones, suggesting cross-reactive memory joined.

MiXCR, applied by TCRdb to the 5' RACE reads, yields one record per CDR3 protein. This sample has about 470,000 distinct CDR3 sequences, with 15% to 20% found just once. In germline, CDR1 is SGHTA, CDR2 FQGNSA. V lost 5 bases to trimming and J lost 2 bases, with 8 bases between them. The CDR3 extends over 13 amino acids. Comment on this clonotype: Its antigen is unidentified.

The gene calls are TRBV7-2 and TRBJ2-3; maybe TRBD2 (6 bases). Sequenced: PBMCs or a T cell subset sorted from them (not recorded which). The TCR sequence derives from an adult woman who had mild COVID-19 (a few samples of this study predate the infection). Cell type and time point are not known. CDR3 DNA: TGTGCCAGCAGCCGGGACTTCACAGATACGCAGTATTTT. Translation: CASSRDFTDTQYF.